The 18 T cell receptor beta chains below were found in one sample sequenced in a study of T cells in Graves' hyperthyroidism and ophthalmopathy. RNA transcripts gave rise to amplified TCR beta CDR3 regions. The HTBI set primed first-round TCR CDR3 RT-PCR. TCRdb re-analysed the multiplex PCR reads in MiXCR, keeping a single row per CDR3 protein. Seen here are a few hundred thousand distinct CDR3 sequences, 15% to 18% observed once, and the top ten hold approximately 14%. The specimen was blood. All receptors derive from a woman aged 18-29 years with Graves' hyperthyroidism.

In its sample, this clonotype was seen a few times. The V gene is TRBV11-2, the J gene TRBJ2-5; D perhaps matches TRBD2 (5 bases). The CDR3 has 13 residues. Deletions cut 5 bases from V and 5 bases from J, with 12 bases between. Germline V gene data show CDR1 as SGHAT and CDR2 as FQNNGV. This chain's CDR3 is CASSLSWRETQYF. CDR3 bases: TGTGCCAGCAGCCTCTCGTGGAGGGAGACCCAGTACTTC.

The table lists this clonotype with many counts. This rearrangement joins TRBV2 to TRBJ2-1; D is unresolved. Germline V gene lookup returns CDR1 SNHLY and CDR2 FYNNEI. Trimming left V 8 bases short and J 8 bases short, with 10 bases between. CDR3 length equals 11 residues. The CDR3 nucleotides read TGTGCCAGCCTACACTCGGATGAGCAGTTCTTC. It codes for CASLHSDEQFF.

In its sample, this clonotype was seen a few times. The J gene is TRBJ1-5, the V gene TRBV27, with D hard to call. The CDR3 covers 15 residues. Trimming stripped 8 bases from V and 0 bases from J, with 14 bases between. Per the germline V gene, CDR1 is MNHEY and CDR2 is SMNVEV (reference sequence). The CDR3 sequence: CASSGIQSSNQPQHF. The DNA for the CDR3 is TGTGCCAGCTCCGGAATCCAGAGTAGCAATCAGCCCCAGCATTTT.

This clonotype appeared many times. The chain has TRBV5-1 and TRBJ1-2, with D hard to call. CDR1 SGHRS and CDR2 YFSETQ come from the germline V gene. V shed 0 bases and J shed 1 base, with 13 bases lying between them. CDR3 length equals 16 residues. Here the CDR3 reads CASSLGNPRLNYGYTF. The CDR3 DNA reads TGCGCCAGCAGCTTGGGGAATCCCAGGCTTAACTATGGCTACACCTTC.

This rearrangement joins TRBV10-2 to TRBJ2-1, with D unresolved. With 2 bases removed from V and 8 bases from J, the gap between germline ends came to 16 bases. Germline V gene data show CDR1 as WSHSY and CDR2 as SAAADI. This CDR3 spans 15 amino acids. The CDR3, as DNA: TGCGCCAGCAGTGAGGGTAGTATCCCTCTCGATGAGCAGTTCTTC. As protein: CASSEGSIPLDEQFF.

The table lists this clonotype with many counts. This rearrangement joins TRBV5-1 to TRBJ2-5; D gene ambiguous. Germline V CDR1 and CDR2: SGHRS, YFSETQ. V was shortened by 4 bases and J by 2 bases, with 6 bases between the two germline ends. The CDR3 runs 12 residues. The CDR3, as DNA: TGCGCCAGCAGCGCCAATCAAGAGACCCAGTACTTC. Its protein product is CASSANQETQYF.

This clonotype has at least ten counts. The chain couples TRBV7-2 to TRBJ1-4; D unclear. Between the trimmed V and J ends, which lost 5 bases and 7 bases, there was a span of 14 bases. Per the germline V gene, CDR1 is SGHTA and CDR2 is FQGNSA. This CDR3 spans 14 amino acids. The CDR3 loop reads CASSPNGWGEKLFF. The CDR3 coding sequence is TGTGCCAGCAGCCCGAACGGATGGGGTGAAAAACTGTTTTTT.

This clonotype has a handful of counts. The chain combines TRBV20-1 with TRBJ2-7, with TRBD1 as a possible D gene (6 bases). The CDR3 sequence is 11 residues long. The germline V gene encodes CDR1 DFQATT and CDR2 SNEGSKA (reference sequence). With 8 bases removed from V and 3 bases from J, the gap between germline ends came to 11 bases. CDR3 DNA: TGCAGTTACAGGGCAGTCTACGAGCAGTACTTC. Its protein is CSYRAVYEQYF.

In its sample, this clonotype was seen many times. V gene TRBV18 combines with J gene TRBJ1-1; D not resolved. This CDR3 comprises 16 residues. With 3 bases removed from V and 3 bases from J, the gap between germline ends came to 17 bases. CDR1 KGHSH and CDR2 LQKENI come from the germline V gene. The CDR3 DNA follows: TGTGCCAGCTCACCGCCGCAGAGACTTGGGGACACTGAAGCTTTCTTT. Translated, it gives CASSPPQRLGDTEAFF.

This chain links TRBV7-3 with TRBJ2-5, with D possibly being TRBD2 (5 bases). The ends were cut back, 4 bases at V and 2 bases at J, with 11 bases in the middle. The CDR3 spans 14 residues. Germline CDR1 reads SGHTA; CDR2 reads FQGTGA. CDR3 DNA: TGTGCCAGCAGCTCAGGAGGTAGACAAGAGACCCAGTACTTC. It specifies CASSSGGRQETQYF. Full variable domain (missing parts from reference TRBV7-3 and TRBJ2-5): GAGVSQTPSNKVTEKGKYVELRCDPISGHTALYWYRQSLGQGPEFLIYFQGTGAADDSGLPNDRFFAVRPEGSVSTLKIQRTERGDSAVYLCASSSGGRQETQYFGPGTRLLVL.

This clonotype was seen a few times. This clone may be a read error of a much larger clone one base away. The chain links TRBV5-1 to TRBJ1-1; D gene unclear. Germline CDR1 reads SGHRS; CDR2 reads YFSETQ. The CDR3 covers 13 residues. CDR3 nucleotide sequence: TGCGCCCGCAGCTTCACGGAGAACACTGAAGCTTTCTTT. Residues: CARSFTENTEAFF.

Ten or more counts support this clonotype. V usage is TRBV7-8 and J usage is TRBJ2-3, with D perhaps TRBD2 (5 bases). CDR1 SGHVS and CDR2 FQNEAQ come from the germline V gene. V lost 1 base to trimming and J lost 1 base, with 6 bases between them. The CDR3 sequence is 14 residues long. CDR3 sequence (DNA): TGTGCCAGCAGCTTAGGTAGCGGCACAGATACGCAGTATTTT. Translation: CASSLGSGTDTQYF.

This clonotype occurred many times. This chain links TRBV6-2 or TRBV6-3 with TRBJ1-2; D is unresolved. CDR3 length equals 13 residues. Deletions cut 6 bases from V and 4 bases from J, with 12 bases between. Germline CDR1 MNHEY, CDR2 SVGEGT. CDR3 bases: TGTGCCAGCAGCCCCTCCGGTGGCTATGGCTACACCTTC. This sequence encodes CASSPSGGYGYTF.

This clonotype was counted between two and nine times. V is TRBV6-1 and J is TRBJ1-2, with 7 bases aligning to TRBD1. The length of the CDR3 is 14 residues. With V trimmed by 3 bases and J by 6 bases, 7 bases remained unmatched. In germline, CDR1 is MNHNS, CDR2 SASEGT. DNA for the CDR3: TGTGCCAGCAGTGAGACAGACAGGGTTCATGGCTACACCTTC. Its translation: CASSETDRVHGYTF.

There are many counts of this clonotype. The chain recombines TRBV6-1 with TRBJ1-3; weak D call: TRBD1 (6 bases). CDR3 length: 17 amino acids. Germline V lookup: CDR1 MNHNS, CDR2 SASEGT. The V end was cut by 3 bases, the J end by 0 bases, with 15 bases between. The CDR3 protein is CASSDYSGGYSGNTIYF. The DNA for the CDR3 is TGTGCCAGCAGTGACTACAGCGGGGGCTACTCTGGAAACACCATATATTTT.

In its sample, this clonotype was seen many times. The chain combines TRBV10-3 with TRBJ1-1; D is uncertain. V was clipped by 2 bases and J by 3 bases, with 10 bases between them. Germline CDR1 reads ENHRY; CDR2 reads SYGVKD. The CDR3 length is 14 residues. CDR3 loop: CAISEGGFHTEAFF. For the CDR3, the DNA is TGTGCCATCAGTGAGGGAGGGTTTCACACTGAAGCTTTCTTT.

This clonotype was counted between two and nine times. The chain joins TRBV18 to TRBJ2-7, with D possibly matching TRBD1 (6 bases). V shed 2 bases and J shed 0 bases, with 14 bases lying between them. Germline V gene lookup returns CDR1 KGHSH and CDR2 LQKENI. The CDR3 contains 16 residues. CDR3 sequence reads: CASSPISGAGSYEQYF. The CDR3, as DNA: TGTGCCAGCTCACCAATTTCAGGGGCCGGCTCCTACGAGCAGTACTTC.

This clonotype came up once. The chain is built from TRBV29-1 and TRBJ1-2; the match to TRBD1 covers 7 bases. Germline lookup yields CDR1 SQVTM and CDR2 ANQGSEA. V trimming: 6 bases; J trimming: 2 bases; junction bases outside the gene matches: 3. The CDR3 runs to 12 residues. The CDR3 nucleotides are TGCAGCGTACTGACAGGGAACTATGGCTACACCTTC. It encodes CSVLTGNYGYTF.